This entry concerns a single T cell receptor (beta chain). The CDR3 extends over 14 amino acids. From germline, CDR1 is MGHDK and CDR2 SYGVNS. V shed 6 bases and J 5 bases; nucleotides not matched to a gene: 4. Per the study methods: Estimation of nucleated cell counts relied on the amplification of reference gene primers. Only in-frame clones appear in the TCRdb table, and some are missing; sequencing was by immunoSEQ multiplex PCR. V and J calls and clone size come straight from that table; D and trimming were deduced from the DNA. Of about 150,000 clones listed, around 82% were seen once; the top ten hold over 5%. The sample is drawn from a study of blood T cell repertoires in COVID-19. Study-wide background: Italy, Spain and the United States were the sources of the convalescent and acute COVID-19 samples. In each case, the material was cDNA or gDNA derived from T cells, B-cell-depleted T cells, or PBMCs.

The source is a woman aged 50 to 60 who had recovered from COVID-19. This rearrangement joins TRBV25-1 to TRBJ1-6; 7 bases map to TRBD1. Material: PBMCs or T cells enriched from blood (not recorded which). CDR3 DNA sequence: TGTGCCAGCAGGGGGACAGCACATAATTCACCCCTCCACTTT. Its protein product is CASRGTAHNSPLHF.